The clone carrying this T cell receptor beta chain was observed at least ten times. The antigen remains unidentified. The V and J ends lost 5 bases and 6 bases, in that order; junction bases with no gene match: 9. The CDR3 runs to 14 residues. Per the germline V gene, CDR1 is SEHNR and CDR2 is FQNEAQ (reference sequence). Ages of hyperthyroidism patients ran from 18 to 65, and their diagnoses were new, under 2 months' duration. Thyroid ultrasound, orbital computed tomography, TRAb, serum thyroxine and clinical symptoms formed the basis of diagnosis. Amplification of the TCR beta CDR3 regions used RNA transcripts (as template). In the first round, RT-PCR was carried out with HTBI primers, and a multiplex PCR formed the second round. TCRdb reprocessed the multiplex PCR reads with MiXCR, giving one entry per CDR3 protein. The sample lists roughly 1.1 million distinct CDR3 sequences; around a third were seen once.

This specimen belongs to a study of Graves' ophthalmopathy and Graves' hyperthyroidism. Turning to the study itself: Over 18 months of follow-up, stable hyperthyroidism required that no ophthalmopathy appear. Points from the study as a whole: Ophthalmopathy progression was predicted with 55% to 71% sensitivity and approximately 79% specificity.

The sample comprised peripheral blood or thyroid tissue (not recorded which). V and J are TRBV7-9 and TRBJ2-7, with 8 bases identical to TRBD2. The receptor comes from an adult man with Graves' hyperthyroidism. The CDR3 protein is CASSPAGTRGEQYF. Here the CDR3 DNA reads TGTGCCAGCAGCCCCGCCGGGACTAGAGGCGAGCAGTACTTC.